These 10 T cell receptor beta chains were sequenced from one sample in a study of neurological immune-mediated disorders. Time point indicated: longitudinal time-point 3. TCRdb independently ran MiXCR on the 5' RACE reads; one entry per CDR3 protein. The sample holds about 48,000 distinct CDR3 sequences, roughly an eighth seen once. Sequencing was done on a sample of PBMCs. All receptors come from a male donor with HTLV-1-associated myelopathy (HAM/TSP).

This clonotype showed up many times. This chain links TRBV6-5 with TRBJ1-5; 7 bases line up with TRBD1. V trimming: 4 bases; J trimming: 4 bases; junction bases outside the gene matches: 10. CDR3 length: 16 amino acids. The V gene's germline CDR1 is MNHEY and CDR2 SVGAGI. The DNA of the CDR3 is TGTGCCAGCAGTTCGCGAATCAAACAGGGGAATCAGCCCCAGCATTTT. Translated: CASSSRIKQGNQPQHF.

This clonotype was observed many times. The V and J genes are TRBV7-9 and TRBJ1-2; D remains ambiguous. This CDR3 comprises 11 residues. Trimming stripped 5 bases from V and 3 bases from J, with 4 bases between. The germline V gene has CDR1 SEHNR and CDR2 FQNEAQ (reference sequence). CDR3 in amino acids: CASSQDYGYTF. CDR3 in DNA: TGTGCCAGCAGCCAAGACTATGGCTACACCTTC.

The chain has TRBV6-6 and TRBJ2-1; TRBD2 matches 7 bases. V lost 7 bases to trimming and J lost 8 bases; unmatched junction nucleotides: 14. Germline assignment: CDR1 MNHNY and CDR2 SVGAGI (reference sequence). The CDR3 is made up of 15 amino acids. CDR3 sequence: CASTASGGPFDEQFF. As DNA, the CDR3 is TGTGCCAGCACCGCATCGGGGGGACCCTTCGATGAGCAGTTCTTC.

This clonotype was recorded at least ten times. The chain combines TRBV5-5 with TRBJ2-1; no reliable D call. V shed 3 bases and J shed 1 base, with 17 bases lying between them. This CDR3 has 17 amino acids. The germline gives CDR1 SGHKS, CDR2 YYEKEE (reference sequence). The CDR3 here is CASSSTGLPNSYNEQFF. The CDR3 region has the DNA TGTGCCAGCAGCTCTACGGGCCTCCCAAATTCCTACAATGAGCAGTTCTTC.

This clonotype was seen at least ten times. This rearrangement joins TRBV6-5 to TRBJ1-3; 8 bases align to TRBD1. The CDR3 contains 19 residues. V dropped 0 bases and J dropped 4; count of bases not matched to a gene: 14. Germline lookup yields CDR1 MNHEY and CDR2 SVGAGI. CDR3 bases: TGTGCCAGCAGTTACTCGAGTATGACAGGGGCGATCTCCGGAAACACCATATATTTT. It encodes CASSYSSMTGAISGNTIYF.

The count of this clonotype is one. This chain connects TRBV29-1 to TRBJ2-6; 9 bases agree with TRBD1. Losses at the gene ends were 4 bases for V and 5 bases for J; bases not matched to a gene: 9. Germline V CDR1 and CDR2: SQVTM, ANQGSEA. The CDR3 is made up of 16 amino acids. Here the CDR3 DNA reads TGCAGCGTTGTCGGGACAGGGTGGGCCCGGGCCAACGTCCTGACTTTC. Protein product: CSVVGTGWARANVLTF.

This clonotype was found a few times. The chain has TRBV4-3 and TRBJ2-3; 9 bases are shared with TRBD2. J gave up 4 bases and V 1 base, and 9 bases lay outside the gene matches. CDR1 and CDR2 (germline): LGHNA, YSLEER. The CDR3 is 17 amino acids. As DNA, the CDR3 is TGCGCCAGCAGCCAAGTCGTGGCGGGGGGGTCGGCAGATACGCAGTATTTT. Translating gives CASSQVVAGGSADTQYF.

This clonotype was seen many times. The genes are TRBV6-5 and TRBJ2-7; D is perhaps TRBD1 or TRBD2 (7 bases each). Germline CDR1 is MNHEY and CDR2 is SVGAGI. Trimming cost V 6 bases and J 1 base, with 16 bases left between them. CDR3 length equals 15 residues. The CDR3 nucleotides are TGTGCCAGCAGCCTCAGGGGGAGGGTGTCCTACGAGCAGTACTTC. Translated: CASSLRGRVSYEQYF.

This clonotype was recorded many times. The chain has TRBV29-1 and TRBJ2-7; weak D call: TRBD2 (7 bases). This CDR3 region has 12 residues. The germline CDR1 and CDR2 sequences are SQVTM and ANQGSEA. Between the trimmed V and J ends, which lost 4 bases and 6 bases, there was a span of 13 bases. The CDR3 region is CSVARGASEQYF. DNA of the CDR3: TGCAGCGTTGCCCGGGGGGCATCCGAGCAGTACTTC.

This clonotype was seen at least ten times. The V and J genes are TRBV5-5 and TRBJ2-7, with TRBD2 as a possible D gene (5 bases). This CDR3 is 15 amino acids long. From germline, CDR1 is SGHKS and CDR2 YYEKEE (reference sequence). V was trimmed by 0 bases and J by 9 bases, leaving 19 bases between them. The DNA for the CDR3 is TGTGCCAGCAGCTTGGAACGGGGAAAGCATATAGGGCAGTACTTC. This translates into CASSLERGKHIGQYF.